This TCR beta chain is drawn from a study of cytomegalovirus exposure and HLA in healthy donors. The PCR used 60 Vbeta and 13 Jbeta primers. TCRdb's table, derived via immunoSEQ multiplex PCR, lists solely in-frame clones and lacks some. The repertoire has approximately 130,000 clones, 82% of them found once; the top ten carry approximately 8.1%. This CDR3 region has 15 residues. V lost 2 bases and J lost 10, with 16 bases in between. In germline, CDR1 is SGHTS, CDR2 YDEGEE. This clone occurred a few times. This TCR derives from a woman aged 45-65 years in good health and CMV-seropositive. This chain joins TRBV5-8 and TRBJ1-6, with a possible D match to TRBD1 (6 bases). The sequenced material came from PBMCs. This chain's CDR3 is CASSFPAGARSPLHF. DNA for the CDR3: TGTGCCAGCAGCTTCCCGGCGGGGGCGAGGTCACCCCTCCACTTT.